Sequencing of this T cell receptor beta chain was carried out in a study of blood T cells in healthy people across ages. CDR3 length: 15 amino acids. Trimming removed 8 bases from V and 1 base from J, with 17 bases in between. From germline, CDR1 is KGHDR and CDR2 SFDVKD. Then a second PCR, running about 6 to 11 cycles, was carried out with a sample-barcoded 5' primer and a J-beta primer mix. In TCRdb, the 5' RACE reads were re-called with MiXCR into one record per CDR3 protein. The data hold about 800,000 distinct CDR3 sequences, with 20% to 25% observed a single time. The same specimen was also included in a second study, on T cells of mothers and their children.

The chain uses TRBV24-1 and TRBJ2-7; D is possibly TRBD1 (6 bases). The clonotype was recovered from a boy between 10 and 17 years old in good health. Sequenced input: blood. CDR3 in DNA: TGTGCCACCACCTCAAAACAGGGCGGTTCCTACGAGCAGTACTTC. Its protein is CATTSKQGGSYEQYF.